This passage covers 31 T cell receptor beta chains from one sample sequenced in a study of CD8+CD57+ T cells in acquired aplastic anemia. Patients chosen for sequencing had CD8+CD57+ cells that had expanded, as shown by flow cytometry. Profiling that covered TCR beta VDJ and CDR3 relied on genomic DNA as its template. TCRdb re-analysed the reads in MiXCR, keeping a single row per CDR3 protein. The sample shows 100,000 to 150,000 distinct CDR3 sequences, about 43% of them seen only once. Source material: sorted CD4+, CD8+, or CD8+CD57+ T cells (not recorded which) from PBMCs. The source of these receptors is a human donor with aplastic anemia.

This clonotype was observed many times. The junction shows a germline mismatch at one end, possibly a read error. This chain links TRBV6-1 with TRBJ2-3; D unclear. This CDR3 has 11 amino acids. Germline loops: CDR1 MNHNS, CDR2 SASEGT. The chain's CDR3 is CASSEADTQYF. The CDR3, as DNA: TGTGCCAGCAGCGAAGCAGATACGCAGTATTTT.

This chain joins TRBV11-2 and TRBJ2-5, with a possible D match to TRBD2 (5 bases). The CDR3 covers 14 residues. Germline CDR1 SGHAT, CDR2 FQNNGV. The V and J ends lost 7 bases and 5 bases respectively, with 17 bases between them. CDR3 DNA: TGTGCCAGCAACTCCCCGATCAGGAGGGAGACCCAGTACTTC. Protein product: CASNSPIRRETQYF.

V is TRBV6-2 or TRBV6-3 and J is TRBJ2-5; TRBD1 matches 7 bases. CDR1 and CDR2 (germline): MNHEY, SVGEGT. After removal of 6 bases from V and 5 bases from J, the junction contained 9 bases not matched to a gene. The length of the CDR3 is 14 residues. The CDR3 sequence: CASRTTGWVETQYF. The CDR3 DNA reads as TGTGCCAGCAGAACGACAGGGTGGGTTGAGACCCAGTACTTC.

As to this clonotype: The CDR3 carries no conserved terminal phenylalanine or tryptophan, so it likely arises from a read error. V gene TRBV20-1 combines with J gene TRBJ1-5; D may be TRBD1 (5 bases). The CDR3 length is 12 residues. V lost 2 bases to trimming and J lost 6 bases, with 8 bases between them. In germline, CDR1 is DFQATT, CDR2 SNEGSKA (reference sequence). The DNA for the CDR3 is TGCAGTGCTAGACGACAGCTTCAGCCCCAGCATTCT. The encoded protein is CSARRQLQPQHS.

This clonotype was seen at least ten times. The V gene is TRBV7-6, the J gene TRBJ2-2, with D uncertain. V was clipped by 0 bases and J by 0 bases, with 14 bases between them. Germline CDR1 and CDR2: SGHVS and FNYEAQ. The CDR3 loop spans 18 amino acids. The chain's CDR3 is CASSLALPGGTNTGELFF. The CDR3 bases are TGTGCCAGCAGCTTAGCGCTCCCTGGCGGAACGAACACCGGGGAGCTGTTTTTT.

V is TRBV7-8 and J is TRBJ2-7, with D possibly being TRBD1 (5 bases). CDR1 SGHVS and CDR2 FQNEAQ come from the germline V gene. Trimming removed 5 bases from V and 9 bases from J, with 23 bases in between. The CDR3 length is 15 residues. CDR3 bases: TGTGCCAGCAGCACCCGACAGCGCCCCTACGAAGGGCAGTACTTC. Translated, it gives CASSTRQRPYEGQYF.

This clonotype was seen at least ten times. The chain is built from TRBV6-1 and TRBJ2-1; TRBD2 agrees at 7 bases. The ends lost 6 bases at V and 3 bases at J; junction bases unmatched: 11. Germline lookup yields CDR1 MNHNS and CDR2 SASEGT. The CDR3 sequence is 16 residues long. CDR3 coding DNA: TGTGCCAGCAGACCCGCTGGGACTATAGGCTACAATGAGCAGTTCTTC. Protein sequence: CASRPAGTIGYNEQFF.

There are a few counts of this clonotype. The chain employs TRBV19 and TRBJ2-5; D perhaps matches TRBD1 (6 bases). The CDR3 has 13 amino acids. Germline CDR1 LNHDA, CDR2 SQIVND (reference sequence). Trimming stripped 5 bases from V and 4 bases from J, with 11 bases between. Here the CDR3 DNA reads TGTGCCAGTAGTGATCAGGGGAGAGAGACCCAGTACTTC. Translated: CASSDQGRETQYF.

About this clonotype: The CDR3 end shows no conserved phenylalanine or tryptophan, and so a read error is likely. No DNA is shown, since the ends of the CDR3 on it are uncertain; the CDR3 is the one TCRdb lists. The chain links TRBV7-8 to TRBJ1-2. The CDR3 is 13 residues long, counting both termini. Germline-derived CDR1 and CDR2 are SGHVS and FQNEAQ. The CDR3 here is CASSLALRGGYAL.

This clonotype was counted many times. As DNA, the CDR3 is TGTGCCAGCAGCTTAGGTAGACAGGCGGGGGAGCAGTTCTTC. Protein product: CASSLGRQAGEQFF. V gene TRBV11-2 combines with J gene TRBJ2-1; D possibly matches TRBD1 or TRBD2 (6 bases each). V dropped 1 base and J dropped 10 bases, with 14 bases sitting between them. There are 14 residues in the CDR3. The germline CDR1 and CDR2 sequences are SGHAT and FQNNGV. Full variable domain (rest looked up from reference TRBV11-2 and TRBJ2-1): EAGVAQSPRYKIIEKRQSVAFWCNPISGHATLYWYQQILGQGPKLLIQFQNNGVVDDSQLPKDRFSAERLKGVDSTLKIQPAKLEDSAVYLCASSLGRQAGEQFFGPGTRLTVL.

The chain employs TRBV20-1 and TRBJ2-1; 12 bases map to TRBD2. Germline V gene lookup returns CDR1 DFQATT and CDR2 SNEGSKA (reference sequence). V trimming: 0 bases; J trimming: 8 bases; junction bases outside the gene matches: 8. The CDR3 has 16 residues. In DNA form, the CDR3 reads TGCAGTGCTAGAGATCCGGCTAGCGGGGGGGCGTATGAGCAGTTCTTC. As protein: CSARDPASGGAYEQFF.

The V and J genes are TRBV7-6 and TRBJ2-3; 12 bases are shared with TRBD2. V was pared by 4 bases and J by 3 bases, with 8 bases of the junction left unmatched. The CDR3 runs 17 residues. Germline CDR1 reads SGHVS; CDR2 reads FNYEAQ. The CDR3 region is CASSSRTSGVCTDTQYF. The CDR3 DNA follows: TGTGCCAGCAGCTCCAGGACTAGCGGGGTTTGTACAGATACGCAGTATTTT.

This clonotype was detected ten times or more. The V call is TRBV10-3, the J call TRBJ2-3; TRBD1 matches 7 bases. V lost 9 bases to trimming and J lost 2 bases; unmatched junction nucleotides: 2. This CDR3 is 12 amino acids long. From germline, CDR1 is ENHRY and CDR2 SYGVKD. CDR3 sequence: CAIGTDTDTQYF. CDR3 DNA: TGTGCCATTGGGACAGACACAGATACGCAGTATTTT.

This chain connects TRBV12-3 or TRBV12-4 to TRBJ2-3, with 9 bases fitting TRBD2. J lost 3 bases, V lost 3 bases, and 13 bases had no gene match. The CDR3 contains 18 residues. The CDR3: CASSFRGRAGGLTDTQYF. The CDR3 DNA reads as TGTGCCAGCAGTTTCCGGGGTAGAGCGGGGGGACTTACAGATACGCAGTATTTT.

This clonotype was counted a single time. The J gene is TRBJ2-1, the V gene TRBV3-1; the D is unclear. Trimming took 0 bases from V and 5 from J, leaving 5 bases between them. The CDR3 has 13 residues. Germline V CDR1 and CDR2: LGHDT, YNNKEL (reference sequence). The DNA of the CDR3 is TGTGCCAGCAGCCAAGAGAACCACAATGAGCAGTTCTTC. This translates into CASSQENHNEQFF.

This clonotype was seen ten or more times. This sequence joins TRBV7-8 and TRBJ1-1; D gene ambiguous. Trimming took off 1 base at V and 5 bases at J, with 14 bases between the two ends. The CDR3 runs 15 residues. Germline values: CDR1 SGHVS, CDR2 FQNEAQ. The DNA of the CDR3 is TGTGCCAGCAGCTTAGACAGTCAGTCATCTACTGAAGCTTTCTTT. Encoded protein: CASSLDSQSSTEAFF.

As to this clonotype: One junction end does not reproduce the germline sequence, and a read error may be involved. The J gene is TRBJ2-7, the V gene TRBV7-9; 7 nucleotides align to TRBD1. CDR3 length: 12 amino acids. Germline values: CDR1 SEHNR, CDR2 FQNEAQ (reference sequence). CDR3 region: CASSRTGYGQYF. DNA of the CDR3: TGTGCCAGCAGTCGGACAGGCTACGGGCAGTACTTC.

In this sample, this clonotype turned up a few times. The V gene is TRBV18, the J gene TRBJ1-2, with TRBD1 as a possible D gene (5 bases). The CDR3 runs 14 residues. V was trimmed by 1 base and J by 6 bases, leaving 12 bases between them. The germline CDR1 and CDR2 sequences are KGHSH and LQKENI. The CDR3 here is CASSPRGFEDGYTF. For the CDR3, the DNA is TGTGCCAGCTCACCACGGGGGTTCGAGGATGGCTACACCTTC. The full variable domain, with the rest looked up from reference TRBV18 and TRBJ1-2, is NAGVMQNPRHLVRRRGQEARLRCSPMKGHSHVYWYRQLPEEGLKFMVYLQKENIIDESGMPKERFSAEFPKEGPSILRIQQVVRGDSAAYFCASSPRGFEDGYTFGSGTRLTVV.

This clonotype is a singleton in its sample. The V call is TRBV7-9, the J call TRBJ1-1; D call uncertain. CDR3 size: 14 residues. Trimming took 6 bases from V and 4 from J, leaving 15 bases between them. Germline V gene lookup returns CDR1 SEHNR and CDR2 FQNEAQ (reference sequence). The CDR3 spells CASSEYGGSTEAFF. CDR3 nucleotide sequence: TGTGCCAGCAGTGAATATGGAGGGTCCACTGAAGCTTTCTTT.

This clonotype was counted ten times or more. This chain connects TRBV7-8 to TRBJ1-2; 8 positions agree with TRBD1. CDR3 length: 17 residues. Trimming took 5 bases from V and 0 from J; bases not matched to a gene: 11. Germline values: CDR1 SGHVS, CDR2 FQNEAQ. CDR3 DNA: TGTGCCAGCAGCCGAATTAACCAGGGGGCAGCTAACTATGGCTACACCTTC. As protein: CASSRINQGAANYGYTF. The whole variable domain, filled in from reference TRBV7-8 and TRBJ1-2, reads GAGVSQSPRYKVAKRGQDVALRCDPISGHVSLFWYQQALGQGPEFLTYFQNEAQLDKSGLPSDRFFAERPEGSVSTLKIQRTQQEDSAVYLCASSRINQGAANYGYTFGSGTRLTVV.

The chain links TRBV6-2 or TRBV6-3 to TRBJ1-1, with 7 bases fitting TRBD1. The V and J ends lost 6 bases and 4 bases, in that order; junction bases with no gene match: 5. Germline CDR1 reads MNHEY; CDR2 reads SVGEGT. The CDR3 extends over 13 amino acids. The DNA for the CDR3 is TGTGCCAGCAGACCCCCAGGGGGCACTGAAGCTTTCTTT. This sequence encodes CASRPPGGTEAFF.

This clonotype was seen many times. The chain employs TRBV6-2 or TRBV6-3 and TRBJ2-5, with D hard to call. Germline loops: CDR1 MNHEY, CDR2 SVGEGT. With 2 bases removed from V and 2 bases from J, the gap between germline ends came to 3 bases. The CDR3 runs 12 residues. The CDR3 nucleotides are TGTGCCAGCAGTTACCCTCAAGAGACCCAGTACTTC. Protein product: CASSYPQETQYF.

Ten or more counts support this clonotype. This rearrangement joins TRBV4-1 to TRBJ1-2, with D tentatively TRBD1 (5 bases). This CDR3 has 15 amino acids. The V gene's germline CDR1 is MGHRA and CDR2 YSYEKL. With 0 bases removed from V and 2 bases from J, the gap between germline ends came to 10 bases. CDR3: CASSQDTGVNYGYTF. The CDR3 nucleotides are TGCGCCAGCAGCCAAGATACGGGGGTAAACTATGGCTACACCTTC.

This chain uses TRBV12-3 or TRBV12-4 with TRBJ2-5; 7 bases line up with TRBD1. The CDR3 extends over 14 amino acids. The junction had 9 bases not matched to a gene; V was cut back by 6 bases and J by 5 bases. DNA for the CDR3: TGTGCCAGCAGCCAGGACAGGACCCGGGAGACCCAGTACTTC. This translates into CASSQDRTRETQYF.

This clonotype occurred once. The V call is TRBV19, the J call TRBJ1-5; TRBD1 matches at 7 bases. The CDR3 has 15 amino acids. J gave up 4 bases and V 3 bases, and 6 bases lay outside the gene matches. Germline assignment: CDR1 LNHDA and CDR2 SQIVND (reference sequence). The CDR3 region is CASSITGAGNQPQHF. The CDR3 DNA reads as TGTGCCAGTAGTATTACAGGGGCCGGGAATCAGCCCCAGCATTTT.

This clonotype was counted many times. V is TRBV9 and J is TRBJ2-1; tentatively, D is TRBD2 (5 bases). CDR3 length: 14 amino acids. Germline V gene lookup returns CDR1 SGDLS and CDR2 YYNGEE. V was clipped by 0 bases and J by 12 bases, with 16 bases between them. The CDR3 loop is CASSVDVRFEGQFF. CDR3 bases: TGTGCCAGCAGCGTAGATGTCCGGTTTGAGGGGCAGTTCTTC. Full variable domain (missing parts from reference TRBV9 and TRBJ2-1): DSGVTQTPKHLITATGQRVTLRCSPRSGDLSVYWYQQSLDQGLQFLIQYYNGEERAKGNILERFSAQQFPDLHSELNLSSLELGDSALYFCASSVDVRFEGQFFGPGTRLTVL.

The chain is built from TRBV20-1 and TRBJ2-5; possibly TRBD2 for D (7 bases). The germline CDR1 and CDR2 sequences are DFQATT and SNEGSKA (reference sequence). This CDR3 has 13 residues. Deletions cut 5 bases from V and 5 bases from J, with 15 bases between. CDR3 bases: TGCAGTGCTCCGCCGGGGGGCGGGGAGACCCAGTACTTC. Amino acids: CSAPPGGGETQYF.

V is TRBV18 and J is TRBJ1-1; D is unresolved. Trimming took off 3 bases at V and 3 bases at J, with 14 bases between the two ends. Looked up from germline, CDR1 is KGHSH and CDR2 is LQKENI. The CDR3 spans 15 residues. The CDR3 sequence is CASSPFHPWDTEAFF. The DNA of the CDR3 is TGTGCCAGCTCACCGTTCCACCCTTGGGACACTGAAGCTTTCTTT.

This clonotype was counted between two and nine times. This chain links TRBV5-4 with TRBJ1-2, with TRBD1 matching 9 bases. With 3 bases clipped from V and 8 bases from J, the junction kept 8 bases outside the gene matches. CDR3 length equals 14 residues. Germline CDR1 reads SGHNT; CDR2 reads YYREEE (reference sequence). The CDR3 DNA is TGTGCCAGCAGCTCTGGACAGGGGTTTCGCGGCTACACCTTC. Amino acids: CASSSGQGFRGYTF. Complete variable domain (other parts from reference TRBV5-4 and TRBJ1-2): ETGVTQSPTHLIKTRGQQVTLRCSSQSGHNTVSWYQQALGQGPQFIFQYYREEENGRGNFPPRFSGLQFPNYSSELNVNALELDDSALYLCASSSGQGFRGYTFGSGTRLTVV.

The chain has TRBV19 and TRBJ2-7; D is possibly TRBD1 or TRBD2 (5 bases each). V was clipped by 3 bases and J by 0 bases, with 12 bases between them. This CDR3 region has 15 residues. Germline loops: CDR1 LNHDA, CDR2 SQIVND (reference sequence). Here the CDR3 DNA reads TGTGCCAGTAGTATGGGGGTAGGGGTCTCCTACGAGCAGTACTTC. It codes for CASSMGVGVSYEQYF.

At least ten counts were recorded for this clonotype. The V and J genes are TRBV6-1 and TRBJ2-7, with D perhaps TRBD1 (6 bases). Germline lookup yields CDR1 MNHNS and CDR2 SASEGT. The CDR3 extends over 13 amino acids. V lost 2 bases to trimming and J lost 2 bases, with 7 bases between them. DNA for the CDR3: TGTGCCAGCAGTGAACACAGGGCCTACGAGCAGTACTTC. Amino acid sequence: CASSEHRAYEQYF.